This T cell receptor (beta chain) was documented in a study of molecular identifiers for immune sequencing clone quantification. Whole-study context: RNA from roughly 21,000 or 96,000 naive CD8 cells was split five ways in replicates, with four sequenced.

Study-level findings and limits: Highly expanded clone sizes could be underestimated by identical TCR molecules that share a barcode.

One entry per CDR3 protein results from TCRdb running MiXCR on the PCR reads. The table has around 54,000 distinct CDR3 sequences, 20% to 25% seen once. CDR3 length: 12 amino acids. The germline CDR1 and CDR2 sequences are SQVTM and ANQGSEA. The V segment lost 7 bases and the J segment 4 bases; nucleotides outside the gene matches: 6. In its sample, this clonotype ranks as medium-sized. What it binds is not known. Input for naive CD8 libraries was about 18,000 to 1,100,000 sorted cells; the RNA fraction used was 10%, 30% or 50%. Researchers sorted naive CD8 T cells as cells that were CD8+CD4-CCR7+CD45RA+.

The sample was naive CD8+ T cells from blood, with Jurkat cell RNA spiked in. Subset meaning: FACS-sorted CD8+CD4-CCR7+CD45RA+ naive T cells. This chain links TRBV29-1 with TRBJ2-7, with 8 bases identical to TRBD2. The TCR was taken from a human donor in good health. Some libraries in this study had Jurkat cell RNA spiked in. CDR3 sequence: CSAGSGSYEQYF. CDR3 nucleotide sequence: TGCAGCGCCGGCAGCGGGAGTTACGAGCAGTACTTC.